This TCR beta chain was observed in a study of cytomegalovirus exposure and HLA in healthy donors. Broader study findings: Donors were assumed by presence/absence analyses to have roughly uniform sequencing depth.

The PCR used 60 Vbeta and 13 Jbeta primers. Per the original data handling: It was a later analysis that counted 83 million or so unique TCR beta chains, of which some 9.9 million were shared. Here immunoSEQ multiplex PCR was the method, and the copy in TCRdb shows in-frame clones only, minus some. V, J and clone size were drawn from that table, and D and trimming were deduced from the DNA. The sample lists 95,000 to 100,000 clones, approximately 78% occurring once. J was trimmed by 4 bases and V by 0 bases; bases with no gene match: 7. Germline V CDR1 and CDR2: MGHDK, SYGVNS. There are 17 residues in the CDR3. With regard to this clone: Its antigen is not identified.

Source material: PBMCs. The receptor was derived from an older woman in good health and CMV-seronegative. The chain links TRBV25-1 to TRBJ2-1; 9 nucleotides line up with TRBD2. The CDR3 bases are TGTGCCAGCAGTGAATATATAGGACTAGCGACTTACAATGAGCAGTTCTTC. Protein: CASSEYIGLATYNEQFF.